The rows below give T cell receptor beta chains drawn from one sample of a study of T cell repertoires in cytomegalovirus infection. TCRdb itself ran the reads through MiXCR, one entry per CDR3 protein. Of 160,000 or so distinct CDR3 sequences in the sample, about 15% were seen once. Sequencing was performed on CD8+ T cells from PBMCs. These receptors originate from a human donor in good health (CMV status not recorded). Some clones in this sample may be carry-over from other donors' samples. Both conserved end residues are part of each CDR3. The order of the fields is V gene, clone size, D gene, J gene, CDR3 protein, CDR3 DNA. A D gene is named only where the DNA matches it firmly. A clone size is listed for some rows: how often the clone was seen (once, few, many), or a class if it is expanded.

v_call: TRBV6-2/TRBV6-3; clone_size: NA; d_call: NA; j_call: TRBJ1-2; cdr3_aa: CASIGGSYGYTF; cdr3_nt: TGTGCCAGCATAGGAGGATCCTATGGCTACACCTTC
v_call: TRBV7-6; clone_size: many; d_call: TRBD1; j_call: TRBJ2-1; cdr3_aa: CASSGYRGQLGSTIYNEQFF; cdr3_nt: TGTGCCAGCAGCGGATACAGGGGGCAATTAGGTTCAACGATCTACAATGAGCAGTTCTTC
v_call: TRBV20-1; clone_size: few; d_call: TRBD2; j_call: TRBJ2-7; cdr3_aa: CSAREVYEQYF; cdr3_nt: TGCAGTGCCCGGGAGGTCTACGAGCAGTACTTC
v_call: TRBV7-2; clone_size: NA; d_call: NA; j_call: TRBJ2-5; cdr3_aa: CASSLVGIEQETQYF; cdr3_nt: TGTGCCAGCAGCTTAGTGGGTATTGAGCAAGAGACCCAGTACTTC
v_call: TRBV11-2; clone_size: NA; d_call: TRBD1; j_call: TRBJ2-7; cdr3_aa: CASSPGGAEQYF; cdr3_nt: TGTGCCAGCAGCCCAGGGGGCGCCGAGCAGTACTTC
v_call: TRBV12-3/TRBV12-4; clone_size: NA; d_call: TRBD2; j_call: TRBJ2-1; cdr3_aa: CASSRSGRAINEQFF; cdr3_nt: TGTGCCAGCAGCCGTAGCGGGAGGGCCATCAATGAGCAGTTCTTC
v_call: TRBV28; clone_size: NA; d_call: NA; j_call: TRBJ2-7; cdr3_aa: CVSGGRLSYEQYF; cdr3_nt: TGTGTCAGTGGCGGCAGGCTCTCCTACGAGCAGTACTTC
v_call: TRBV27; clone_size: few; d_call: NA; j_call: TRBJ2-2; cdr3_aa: CASSLKAGELFF; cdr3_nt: TGTGCCAGCAGTTTAAAGGCTGGGGAGCTGTTTTTT
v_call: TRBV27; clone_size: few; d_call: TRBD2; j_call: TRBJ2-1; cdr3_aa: CASSPLAGVLDEQFF; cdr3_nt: TGTGCCAGCAGCCCACTAGCGGGAGTCCTGGATGAGCAGTTCTTC
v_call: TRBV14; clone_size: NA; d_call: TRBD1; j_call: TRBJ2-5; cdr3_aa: CASEPSGQAQETQYF; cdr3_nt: TGTGCCAGCGAGCCCTCGGGACAGGCCCAAGAGACCCAGTACTTC
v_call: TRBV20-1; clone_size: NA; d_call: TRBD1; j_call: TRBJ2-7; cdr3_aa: CSARPPLTPLPQGAYEQYF; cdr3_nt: TGCAGTGCTAGACCACCCCTAACCCCACTCCCACAGGGGGCCTACGAGCAGTACTTC
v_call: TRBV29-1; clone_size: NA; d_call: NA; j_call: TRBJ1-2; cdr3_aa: CSVELREGYTF; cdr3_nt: TGCAGCGTTGAACTGCGGGAGGGCTACACCTTC
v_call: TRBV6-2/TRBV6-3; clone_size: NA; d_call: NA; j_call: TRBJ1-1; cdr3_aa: CASSYNQGNTEAFF; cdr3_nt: TGTGCCAGCAGTTACAACCAGGGGAACACTGAAGCTTTCTTT
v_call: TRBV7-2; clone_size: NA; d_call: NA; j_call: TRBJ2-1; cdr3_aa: CASSLGLALYNEQFF; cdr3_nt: TGTGCCAGCAGCTTAGGTCTAGCGTTATACAATGAGCAGTTCTTC
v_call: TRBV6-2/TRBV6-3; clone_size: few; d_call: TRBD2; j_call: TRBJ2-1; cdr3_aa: CASSYSLGLAGGPGNEQFF; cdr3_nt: TGTGCCAGCAGTTACTCCCTCGGACTAGCGGGAGGGCCCGGCAATGAGCAGTTCTTC
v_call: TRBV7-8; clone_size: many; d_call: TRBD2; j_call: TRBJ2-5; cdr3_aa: CASSFRLAGVGETQYF; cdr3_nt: TGTGCCAGCAGTTTCCGACTAGCGGGAGTGGGAGAGACCCAGTACTTC
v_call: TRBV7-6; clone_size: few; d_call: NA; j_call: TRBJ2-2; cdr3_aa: CASSPGFANTGELFF; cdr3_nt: TGTGCCAGCAGCCCAGGCTTCGCGAACACCGGGGAGCTGTTTTTT
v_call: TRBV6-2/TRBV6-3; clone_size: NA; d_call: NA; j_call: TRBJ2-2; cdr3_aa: CASSYSWWGASRELFF; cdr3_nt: TGTGCCAGCAGTTACTCGTGGTGGGGCGCATCCCGGGAGCTGTTTTTT
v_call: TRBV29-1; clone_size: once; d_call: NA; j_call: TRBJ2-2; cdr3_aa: CSAMNGGTPRTGELFF; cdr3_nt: TGCAGCGCCATGAACGGCGGGACTCCGAGGACCGGGGAGCTGTTTTTT
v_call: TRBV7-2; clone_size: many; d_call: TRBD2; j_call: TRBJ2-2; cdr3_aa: CASSLEVLAGVTGELFF; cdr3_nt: TGTGCCAGCAGCTTGGAGGTACTAGCGGGAGTCACCGGGGAGCTGTTTTTT
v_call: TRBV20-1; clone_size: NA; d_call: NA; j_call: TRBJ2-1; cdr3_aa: CSARDPLSVDFDEQFF; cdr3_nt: TGCAGTGCTAGAGATCCTCTTAGCGTGGACTTTGATGAGCAGTTCTTC
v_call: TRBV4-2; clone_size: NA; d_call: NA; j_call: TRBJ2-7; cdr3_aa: CASSQETVEGSPYEQYF; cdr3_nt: TGTGCCAGCAGCCAAGAGACGGTAGAGGGATCCCCCTACGAGCAGTACTTC
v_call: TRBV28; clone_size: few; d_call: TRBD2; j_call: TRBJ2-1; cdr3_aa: CASSVGLAGAYEQFF; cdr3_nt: TGTGCCAGCAGTGTGGGACTAGCGGGAGCTTATGAGCAGTTCTTC
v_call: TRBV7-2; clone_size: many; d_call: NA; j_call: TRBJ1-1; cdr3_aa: CASSLRNRYTEAFF; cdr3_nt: TGTGCCAGCAGCTTAAGGAACAGGTACACTGAAGCTTTCTTT
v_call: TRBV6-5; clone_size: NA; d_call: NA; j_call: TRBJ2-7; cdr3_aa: CASSYTGEQYF; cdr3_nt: TGTGCCAGCAGTTATACGGGGGAGCAGTACTTC
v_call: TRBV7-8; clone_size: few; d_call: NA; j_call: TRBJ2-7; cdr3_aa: CASSFSTGHNYEQYF; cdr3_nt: TGTGCCAGCAGCTTCAGCACAGGGCACAACTACGAGCAGTACTTC